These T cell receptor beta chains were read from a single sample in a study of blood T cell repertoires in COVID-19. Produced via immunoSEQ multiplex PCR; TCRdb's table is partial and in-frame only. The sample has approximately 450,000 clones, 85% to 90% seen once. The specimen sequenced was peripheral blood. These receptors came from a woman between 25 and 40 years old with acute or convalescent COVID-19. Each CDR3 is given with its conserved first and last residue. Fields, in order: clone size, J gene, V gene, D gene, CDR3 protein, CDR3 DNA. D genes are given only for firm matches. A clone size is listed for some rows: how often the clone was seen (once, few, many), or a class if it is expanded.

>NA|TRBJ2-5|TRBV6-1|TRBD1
CASSEWGQGVETQYF
TGTGCCAGCAGTGAGTGGGGACAGGGTGTAGAGACCCAGTACTTC
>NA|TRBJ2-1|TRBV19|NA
CASSIIGADEQFF
TGTGCCAGTAGTATCATAGGGGCGGATGAGCAGTTCTTC
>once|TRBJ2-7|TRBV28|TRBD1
CASRLGAWGQAYEQYF
TGTGCCAGCAGACTAGGAGCGTGGGGACAGGCCTACGAGCAGTACTTC
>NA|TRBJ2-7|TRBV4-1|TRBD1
CASSQGQYSYEQYF
TGCGCCAGCAGCCAGGGACAGTACTCCTACGAGCAGTACTTC
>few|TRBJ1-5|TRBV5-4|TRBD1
CASSEDRGVGQPQHF
TGTGCCAGCAGCGAGGACAGGGGAGTCGGTCAGCCCCAGCATTTT
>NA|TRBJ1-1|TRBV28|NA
CASSFRPGEAFF
TGTGCCAGCAGCTTTAGACCGGGAGAAGCTTTCTTT
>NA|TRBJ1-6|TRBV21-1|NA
CASRPSTPAPRSPLHF
TGTGCCAGCAGACCCTCAACCCCCGCGCCTCGCTCACCCCTCCACTTT
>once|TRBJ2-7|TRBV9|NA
CASSVVYSSNEQYF
TGTGCCAGCAGCGTAGTCTATTCCTCCAACGAGCAGTACTTC
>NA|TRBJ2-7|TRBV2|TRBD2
CASRPSGGTYEQYF
TGTGCCAGCAGACCTAGCGGGGGCACCTACGAGCAGTACTTC
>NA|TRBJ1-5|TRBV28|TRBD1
CASSSDRVSNQPQHF
TGTGCCAGCAGTTCGGACAGGGTTAGCAATCAGCCCCAGCATTTT
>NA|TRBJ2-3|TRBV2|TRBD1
CASSRAGTGGTDTQYF
TGTGCCAGCAGTAGGGCCGGGACAGGGGGCACAGATACGCAGTATTTT
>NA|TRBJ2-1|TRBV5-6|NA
CASSVSPGNEQFF
TGTGCCAGCAGCGTATCCCCGGGCAATGAGCAGTTCTTC
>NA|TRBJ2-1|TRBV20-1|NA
CSARARGEQFF
TGCAGTGCTAGGGCTCGGGGGGAGCAGTTCTTC
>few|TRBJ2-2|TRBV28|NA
CASQPFDRANTGELFF
TGTGCCAGCCAACCGTTTGACAGAGCGAACACCGGGGAGCTGTTTTTT
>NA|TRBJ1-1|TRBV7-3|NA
CASSLMAGTNTEAFF
TGTGCCAGCAGCTTAATGGCAGGGACAAACACTGAAGCTTTCTTT
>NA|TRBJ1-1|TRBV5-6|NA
CASTLRGTITEAFF
TGTGCCAGCACCTTACGAGGGACTATCACTGAAGCTTTCTTT
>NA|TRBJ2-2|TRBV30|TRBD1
CAWTRTGGNTGELFF
TGTGCCTGGACTCGGACAGGGGGTAACACCGGGGAGCTGTTTTTT
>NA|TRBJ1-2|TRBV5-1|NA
CASSLAGGDHGYTF
TGCGCCAGCAGCTTGGCCGGGGGGGACCATGGCTACACCTTC
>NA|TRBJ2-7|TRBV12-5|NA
CASGLGENEQYF
TGTGCTAGTGGTTTGGGAGAAAACGAGCAGTACTTC
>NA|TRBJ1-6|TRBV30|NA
CAWSDRTAYNSPLHF
TGTGCCTGGAGTGACAGGACAGCGTATAATTCACCCCTCCACTTT
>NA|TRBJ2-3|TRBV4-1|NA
CASSPTRAGPNTDTQYF
TGCGCCAGCAGCCCAACTAGGGCGGGCCCTAACACAGATACGCAGTATTTT
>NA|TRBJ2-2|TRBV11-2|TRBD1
CASSRTGWPGELFF
TGTGCCAGCAGCCGGACAGGGTGGCCCGGGGAGCTGTTTTTT
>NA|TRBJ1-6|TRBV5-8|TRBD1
CASSLGTGGSGSPLHF
TGTGCCAGCAGCTTGGGAACAGGGGGCTCAGGTTCACCCCTCCACTTT
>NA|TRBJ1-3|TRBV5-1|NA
CASSLGGENSGNTIYF
TGCGCCAGCAGCCTGGGGGGCGAGAACTCTGGAAACACCATATATTTT
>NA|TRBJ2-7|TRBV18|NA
CASSPEGNEQYF
TGTGCCAGCTCACCGGAGGGAAACGAGCAGTACTTC
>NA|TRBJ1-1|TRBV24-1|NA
CATSDSGYTEAFF
TGTGCCACCAGTGATTCAGGATACACTGAAGCTTTCTTT